The 32 T cell receptor beta chains listed next were all sequenced from one sample in a study of response to subunit inactivated influenza vaccine. TCRdb fed the RT-PCR reads into MiXCR, producing one record per CDR3 protein. Of just under 550,000 distinct CDR3 sequences listed, 20% to 25% are singletons. These data were also reused for a study on T cells expressing NK-cell markers. From that second work: A 5'RACE template switching approach incorporating UMIs was used to make TCR beta cDNA.

The sequencing here drew on CD4+ T cells sorted from PBMCs, taken 11 to 12 days after vaccination. The receptors here all came from a man over 45 who received an inactivated influenza vaccine.

The chain combines TRBV20-1 with TRBJ2-7, with TRBD2 matching over 7 bases. Germline V CDR1 and CDR2: DFQATT, SNEGSKA (reference sequence). The CDR3 runs to 14 residues. J lost 3 bases, V lost 1 base, and 6 bases had no gene match. The CDR3 loop reads CSARVLASLYEQYF. The CDR3 coding sequence is TGCAGTGCTAGAGTACTAGCGTCACTCTACGAGCAGTACTTC.

This clonotype was counted only a few times. V usage is TRBV21-1 and J usage is TRBJ1-3; TRBD1 reflects the table's D call only, with no check against the DNA. TRBV21-1 is labeled a pseudogene. The length of the CDR3 is 17 residues. This CDR3 reads CASSKEGTYFSGNTIYF. The CDR3 coding sequence is TGTGCCAGCAGCAAAGAGGGGACATATTTCTCTGGAAACACCATATATTTT.

J is TRBJ2-2 and V is TRBV3-1, with no clear D. Germline CDR1 reads LGHDT; CDR2 reads YNNKEL (reference sequence). V was pared by 0 bases and J by 2 bases, with 7 bases between. The length of the CDR3 is 15 residues. CDR3 coding DNA: TGTGCCAGCAGCCAAGAACTACTTAACACCGGGGAGCTGTTTTTT. Its protein is CASSQELLNTGELFF.

This rearrangement joins TRBV7-9 to TRBJ1-5; maybe TRBD1 (5 bases). The CDR3 runs 13 residues. V lost 5 bases and J lost 9, with 14 bases in between. Per germline, CDR1 SEHNR and CDR2 FQNEAQ (reference sequence). The CDR3 DNA reads as TGTGCCAGCAGCCCCGCCCCAGGGTGGCCCCAGCATTTT. Its translation: CASSPAPGWPQHF.

The CDR3 sequence: CASSSLSRPGQGSYNEQFF. CDR3 in DNA: TGCGCCAGCAGCTCCCTATCCCGGCCGGGACAGGGGAGCTACAATGAGCAGTTCTTC. V is TRBV5-1 and J is TRBJ2-1; 10 positions match TRBD1. Looked up from germline, CDR1 is SGHRS and CDR2 is YFSETQ. V shed 3 bases and J 3 bases; nucleotides not matched to a gene: 15. The CDR3 extends over 19 amino acids.

The chain combines TRBV6-2 or TRBV6-3 with TRBJ2-3, with a weak D call TRBD2 (6 bases). V was pared by 2 bases and J by 3 bases, with 12 bases between. CDR1 and CDR2 from the germline V gene are MNHEY and SVGEGT. There are 15 residues in the CDR3. The CDR3 DNA reads TGTGCCAGCAGTTACCGGGACTTTGGGACAGATACGCAGTATTTT. Its protein is CASSYRDFGTDTQYF.

The table lists this clonotype with a few counts. The gene calls are TRBV24-1 and TRBJ2-6, with 10 bases that match TRBD1. CDR1 KGHDR and CDR2 SFDVKD come from the germline V gene. The CDR3 spans 18 residues. J gave up 4 bases and V 3 bases, and 8 bases lay outside the gene matches. CDR3 bases: TGTGCCACCAGTGATAATGACAGGGGGCTGTACGGGGCCAACGTCCTGACTTTC. Amino acids: CATSDNDRGLYGANVLTF.

The V and J genes are TRBV5-6 and TRBJ1-2; the D is unclear. Trimming removed 6 bases from V and 0 bases from J, with 12 bases in between. The CDR3 loop spans 14 amino acids. CDR1 is SGHDT, CDR2 YYEEEE, per germline. The CDR3 region has the DNA TGTGCCAGCACGGTGGGGAGCACTAACTATGGCTACACCTTC. Protein: CASTVGSTNYGYTF.

The genes are TRBV19 and TRBJ2-5; D possibly corresponds to TRBD2 (5 bases). The V end lost 3 bases, the J end lost 9 bases, and 14 bases lay between the germline ends. This CDR3 region has 13 residues. Germline V gene lookup returns CDR1 LNHDA and CDR2 SQIVND (reference sequence). Here the CDR3 reads CASSMRQLGAQYF. Written as DNA, the CDR3 is TGTGCCAGTAGTATGCGTCAGCTCGGGGCCCAGTACTTC.

The chain links TRBV3-1 to TRBJ1-1; TRBD1 is a possible D gene (6 bases). CDR1 is LGHDT and CDR2 is YNNKEL in the germline V gene (reference sequence). The ends were cut back, 8 bases at V and 11 bases at J, with 21 bases in the middle. This CDR3 region has 13 residues. The CDR3 DNA sequence: TGTGCCAGCGCCCGAGACTCGGGGGCGAGGGCTTTCTTT. It encodes CASARDSGARAFF.

The CDR3 loop reads CASRVLGRRQETQYF. Written as DNA, the CDR3 is TGTGCCAGCAGAGTCCTGGGGAGGAGGCAAGAGACCCAGTACTTC. V gene TRBV28 combines with J gene TRBJ2-5, with a weak D call TRBD2 (6 bases). The V end lost 6 bases, the J end lost 2 bases, and 16 bases lay between the germline ends. Germline CDR1 is MDHEN and CDR2 is SYDVKM. The CDR3 has 15 amino acids.

This clonotype appeared a few times. V usage is TRBV3-1 and J usage is TRBJ2-7; 7 bases map to TRBD2. Germline V gives CDR1 LGHDT, CDR2 YNNKEL (reference sequence). The V gene end was trimmed by 5 bases and the J gene end by 6 bases; junction bases not matched to a gene: 13. The CDR3 is made up of 15 amino acids. CDR3 nucleotides: TGTGCCAGCAGCAAACTTGGAGCTAGCGGCGTCGAGCAGTACTTC. It encodes CASSKLGASGVEQYF.

V usage is TRBV15 and J usage is TRBJ2-5, with D unresolved. CDR1 and CDR2 from the germline V gene are LNHNV and YYDKDF (reference sequence). The V and J ends lost 0 bases and 5 bases respectively, with 7 bases between them. CDR3 size: 13 residues. CDR3 DNA: TGTGCCACCAGCAGAGATGGGTGGGAGACCCAGTACTTC. As protein: CATSRDGWETQYF.

This clonotype has only a few counts. This chain links TRBV4-1 with TRBJ1-2, with a tentative D call TRBD1 (6 bases). The CDR3 extends over 16 amino acids. Trimming cost V 6 bases and J 2 bases, with 19 bases left between them. Germline V gene sequence: CDR1 MGHRA, CDR2 YSYEKL. The CDR3 DNA follows: TGCGCCAGCAGTCAACAACCGGGGGCGTCGAACTATGGCTACACCTTC. This encodes CASSQQPGASNYGYTF.

A few counts support this clonotype. V usage is TRBV2 and J usage is TRBJ1-4; maybe TRBD1 (6 bases). V shed 3 bases and J shed 10 bases, with 18 bases lying between them. CDR3 length equals 15 residues. Germline V gene lookup returns CDR1 SNHLY and CDR2 FYNNEI. CDR3 sequence (DNA): TGTGCCAGCAGTGACGTGGGGGCTAGGTCTGGAAAACTGTTTTTT. This codes for CASSDVGARSGKLFF.

Concerning this clonotype: Possible read error: a much larger clone is one base away. The chain joins TRBV29-1 to TRBJ2-4, with D possibly matching TRBD1 (6 bases). CDR3 length equals 13 residues. Looked up from germline, CDR1 is SQVTM and CDR2 is ANQGSEA. CDR3 region: CSVRSHRADIQHF. In DNA form, the CDR3 reads TGCAGCGTCCGATCCCACAGGGCGGACATTCAGCACTTC.

Remarks on this clonotype: Germline and junction disagree at one end, which may indicate a read error. The V gene is TRBV29-1, the J gene TRBJ2-7; the D gene is possibly TRBD1 (5 bases). CDR3 length: 10 residues. Germline V gene data show CDR1 as SQVTM and CDR2 as ANQGSEA. The CDR3: CSAKDTSRHF. The CDR3 DNA follows: TGCAGCGCCAAGGACACCTCACGACACTTC.

This clonotype has ten or more counts. The chain carries TRBV20-1 and TRBJ1-5; a possible D gene is TRBD1 (5 bases). V lost 3 bases and J lost 1, with 7 bases in between. CDR1 DFQATT and CDR2 SNEGSKA come from the germline V gene (reference sequence). The CDR3 length is 13 residues. Here the CDR3 DNA reads TGCAGTGCTAGCGAGGGGAGCAATCAGCCCCAGCATTTT. Amino acids: CSASEGSNQPQHF.

This chain joins TRBV6-4 and TRBJ2-7; a weak D match, TRBD2 (6 bases). Looked up from germline, CDR1 is MRHNA and CDR2 is SNTAGT. This CDR3 region has 14 residues. Between the trimmed V and J ends, which lost 4 bases and 3 bases, there was a span of 13 bases. CDR3 DNA sequence: TGTGCCAGCAGTGTCCGGAGGGCCTTCTACGAGCAGTACTTC. Its translation: CASSVRRAFYEQYF.

The gene calls are TRBV5-1 and TRBJ1-6, with D possibly matching TRBD1 (6 bases). This CDR3 region has 14 residues. Trimming shortened V by 5 bases and J by 6 bases, and 12 bases separated the two germline ends. Germline CDR1 SGHRS, CDR2 YFSETQ. The CDR3 protein is CASSSDRPNSPLHF. Here the CDR3 DNA reads TGCGCCAGCAGTTCGGACAGACCTAATTCACCCCTCCACTTT.

This clonotype occurred a few times. This chain connects TRBV7-2 to TRBJ2-5; no reliable D call. The CDR3 is 15 residues long. In germline, CDR1 is SGHTA, CDR2 FQGNSA. Trimming removed 4 bases at V and 0 bases at J, with 12 bases between. The CDR3 loop reads CASSSGQRYQETQYF. In DNA form, the CDR3 reads TGTGCCAGCAGCTCCGGCCAACGTTACCAAGAGACCCAGTACTTC.

V gene TRBV20-1 combines with J gene TRBJ1-3; D may be TRBD1 (6 bases). Deletions cut 4 bases from V and 7 bases from J, with 14 bases between. Germline assignment: CDR1 DFQATT and CDR2 SNEGSKA (reference sequence). This CDR3 contains 13 residues. The CDR3 DNA reads as TGCAGTGCTAAGGACAGCCGGGGGAACACCATATATTTT. Its translation: CSAKDSRGNTIYF.

This clonotype was picked up a small number of times. This chain links TRBV5-6 with TRBJ1-5; 8 bases fit TRBD1. This CDR3 is 15 amino acids long. CDR1 is SGHDT and CDR2 is YYEEEE in the germline V gene. Trimming at V came to 4 bases and at J to 5 bases, leaving 8 bases not matched to a gene. This CDR3 reads CASSRTGQGDQPQHF. CDR3 sequence (DNA): TGTGCCAGCAGCCGGACAGGGCAAGGGGATCAGCCCCAGCATTTT. Using reference TRBV5-6 and TRBJ1-5 for the parts outside the CDR3, the full variable domain is DAGVTQSPTHLIKTRGQQVTLRCSPKSGHDTVSWYQQALGQGPQFIFQYYEEEERQRGNFPDRFSGHQFPNYSSELNVNALLLGDSALYLCASSRTGQGDQPQHFGDGTRLSIL.

The CDR3 loop reads CASSHPGTSAHNEQFF. DNA for the CDR3: TGTGCCAGCAGCCACCCCGGGACTAGCGCACACAATGAGCAGTTCTTC. V usage is TRBV14 and J usage is TRBJ2-1; 10 positions agree with TRBD2. The length of the CDR3 is 16 residues. Trimming removed 3 bases from V and 5 bases from J; junction bases left unmatched: 7. Per the germline V gene, CDR1 is SGHDN and CDR2 is FVKESK.

The V call is TRBV20-1, the J call TRBJ2-3, with 14 bases that match TRBD2. This CDR3 has 15 amino acids. Germline assignment: CDR1 DFQATT and CDR2 SNEGSKA (reference sequence). The V and J ends lost 4 bases and 3 bases, in that order; junction bases with no gene match: 3. The CDR3 DNA is TGCAGTGCTACCGGGACTAGCGGGAGAACAGATACGCAGTATTTT. This gives the protein CSATGTSGRTDTQYF.

This chain connects TRBV5-1 to TRBJ2-3, with 15 positions matching TRBD2. J was trimmed by 2 bases and V by 4 bases; bases with no gene match: 8. The CDR3 contains 18 residues. Looked up from germline, CDR1 is SGHRS and CDR2 is YFSETQ. The CDR3 DNA is TGCGCCAGCAGCCCGGGGACTAGCGGGGGGTTCACCACAGATACGCAGTATTTT. It codes for CASSPGTSGGFTTDTQYF.

Only a few counts were recorded for this clonotype. V and J are TRBV6-2 or TRBV6-3 and TRBJ2-6, with D unresolved. The CDR3 extends over 16 amino acids. Trimming took 6 bases from V and 4 from J, leaving 16 bases between them. Germline V gene data show CDR1 as MNHEY and CDR2 as SVGEGT. CDR3 DNA: TGTGCCAGCAGCCCAAGAGAGAATAGCGGGGCCAACGTCCTGACTTTC. As protein: CASSPRENSGANVLTF.

This clonotype has more than one count but fewer than ten. J is TRBJ1-1 and V is TRBV4-3; D uncertain. Trimming shortened V by 0 bases and J by 4 bases, and 12 bases separated the two germline ends. CDR1 is LGHNA and CDR2 is YSLEER in the germline V gene. The CDR3 has 15 residues. Written as DNA, the CDR3 is TGCGCCAGCAGCCAAGATTGGAGGTTGAGCACTGAAGCTTTCTTT. Its translation: CASSQDWRLSTEAFF.

The genes are TRBV4-1 and TRBJ1-6; 7 bases align to TRBD1. The CDR3 loop spans 15 amino acids. The V gene's germline CDR1 is MGHRA and CDR2 YSYEKL. V shed 1 base, J shed 9 bases, and the junction held 6 bases outside the gene matches. The CDR3: CASSQVRDSSSPLHF. Here the CDR3 DNA reads TGCGCCAGCAGCCAAGTCCGGGACAGCTCTTCACCCCTCCACTTT.

This clonotype appeared a few times. The DNA for the CDR3 is TGTGCCAGCAAAGCCGGGACAGGGGGCTACGAGCAGTACTTC. It codes for CASKAGTGGYEQYF. This chain joins TRBV28 and TRBJ2-7; 11 nucleotides line up with TRBD1. Unmatched junction bases numbered 5, after V lost 7 bases and J lost 3 bases. Germline V CDR1 and CDR2: MDHEN, SYDVKM. This CDR3 spans 14 amino acids.

This rearrangement joins TRBV2 to TRBJ2-6; no firm D call. Germline-derived CDR1 and CDR2 are SNHLY and FYNNEI. This CDR3 spans 14 amino acids. Trimming removed 6 bases at V and 1 base at J, with 7 bases between. CDR3 in DNA: TGTGCCAGCAGCCCCCCGTCTGGGGCCAACGTCCTGACTTTC. Translated, it gives CASSPPSGANVLTF.

This chain uses TRBV5-1 with TRBJ1-5, with unresolved D. Trimming removed 4 bases at V and 3 bases at J, with 14 bases between. Germline V gives CDR1 SGHRS, CDR2 YFSETQ. The CDR3 totals 15 residues. The CDR3 nucleotides are TGCGCCAGCAGCCCTGGGCCCGGGAACAATCAGCCCCAGCATTTT. This sequence encodes CASSPGPGNNQPQHF.